What follows are 6 T cell receptor beta chains derived from one specimen sequenced in a study of T cells in Graves' hyperthyroidism and ophthalmopathy. The CDR3 regions of TCR beta were amplified from RNA transcripts. The TCR CDR3 first-round RT-PCR relied on the HTBI primer set. TCRdb analysed the multiplex PCR reads with MiXCR anew, one entry per CDR3 protein. The repertoire holds 370,000 or so distinct CDR3 sequences, with around 14% as singletons. Sequenced sample: blood. These receptors were taken from a woman aged 18-29 years with Graves' hyperthyroidism that later progressed to Graves' ophthalmopathy.

This clonotype has more than one count but fewer than ten. The chain carries TRBV5-4 and TRBJ2-5; 14 nucleotides agree with TRBD2. V dropped 0 bases and J dropped 7; count of bases not matched to a gene: 8. The germline gives CDR1 SGHNT, CDR2 YYREEE (reference sequence). The CDR3 has 17 residues. The CDR3 region is CASSLAGTSGRGGTQYF. In DNA form, the CDR3 reads TGTGCCAGCAGCTTGGCCGGGACTAGCGGGAGAGGGGGGACCCAGTACTTC.

This clonotype was counted ten times or more. V usage is TRBV20-1 and J usage is TRBJ2-7; TRBD2 might be the D (5 bases). Per germline, CDR1 DFQATT and CDR2 SNEGSKA (reference sequence). This CDR3 region has 12 residues. V dropped 8 bases and J dropped 0 bases, with 11 bases sitting between them. CDR3 in amino acids: CSFQRPSYEQYF. In DNA, the CDR3 is TGCAGTTTCCAGCGGCCCTCCTACGAGCAGTACTTC.

In its sample, this clonotype was seen many times. This chain links TRBV20-1 with TRBJ2-3, with 13 bases that match TRBD2. Trimming at V came to 5 bases and at J to 6 bases, leaving 11 bases not matched to a gene. The CDR3 loop spans 16 amino acids. The germline gives CDR1 DFQATT, CDR2 SNEGSKA (reference sequence). The CDR3 bases are TGCAGTGCTCGACTAGCGGGAGGACCCTTCCGGGATACGCAGTATTTT. Its translation: CSARLAGGPFRDTQYF.

This clonotype was counted ten times or more. V is TRBV29-1 and J is TRBJ2-1; tentative D call: TRBD1 (6 bases). The CDR3 length is 14 residues. Trimming removed 2 bases from V and 4 bases from J, with 12 bases in between. Per the germline V gene, CDR1 is SQVTM and CDR2 is ANQGSEA. Written as DNA, the CDR3 is TGCAGCGTTGAAAGAACAGGGACGTACAATGAGCAGTTCTTC. The encoded protein is CSVERTGTYNEQFF.

A note on this clonotype: A read error is possible here, since a much larger clone lies one base away. V gene TRBV12-3 or TRBV12-4 combines with J gene TRBJ2-1; no definite D call. The CDR3 has 13 residues. CDR3 region: CASSFLADNGQFF. The DNA of the CDR3 is TGTGCCAGCAGTTTTCTTGCTGACAATGGGCAGTTCTTC.

This clonotype was seen many times. The rearrangement uses TRBV20-1 and TRBJ2-7, with D possibly being TRBD1 or TRBD2 (5 bases each). The V gene's germline CDR1 is DFQATT and CDR2 SNEGSKA (reference sequence). Trimming shortened V by 0 bases and J by 1 base, and 16 bases separated the two germline ends. The CDR3 totals 16 residues. The CDR3 DNA follows: TGCAGTGCTAGAGATTTAACGGGACGTCGGTCCTACGAGCAGTACTTC. It yields the protein CSARDLTGRRSYEQYF.